The 30 T cell receptor beta chains given below trace back to one sample, sequenced in a study of blood T cells in healthy people across ages. It was with a sample-barcoded 5' primer and a J-beta primer mix that a second PCR of roughly 7 to 12 cycles was run. TCRdb called the 5' RACE reads again in MiXCR, with one record for every CDR3 protein. Here the sample spans over 1.5 million distinct CDR3 sequences, about 50% being singletons. The specimen was blood. All receptors come from a woman aged 40 to 50 in good health.

This clonotype has a handful of counts. The chain has TRBV6-1 and TRBJ2-4, with 13 bases fitting TRBD2. The closer fit of TRBJ2-7 to the DNA end suggests the J call may be wrong. The length of the CDR3 is 15 residues. CDR1 MNHNS and CDR2 SASEGT come from the germline V gene. The DNA of the CDR3 is TGTGCCAGCAGTTTTGGGACTAGCGGGGTTTCCGAGCAGTACTTC. Protein product: CASSFGTSGVSEQYF.

J is TRBJ1-2 and V is TRBV4-3; D may be TRBD1 (5 bases). Per germline, CDR1 LGHNA and CDR2 YSLEER. The V end was cut by 1 base, the J end by 2 bases, with 14 bases between. The CDR3 has 16 amino acids. In DNA form, the CDR3 reads TGCGCCAGCAGCCAAGTTGGGGGACGTCAAAACTATGGCTACACCTTC. Amino acids: CASSQVGGRQNYGYTF.

A few counts support this clonotype. The chain couples TRBV7-2 to TRBJ2-3; a weak D match, TRBD2 (5 bases). The CDR3 consists of 14 residues. V was cut by 5 bases and J by 4 bases, with 13 bases left in between. Germline CDR1 and CDR2: SGHTA and FQGNSA. The CDR3 is CASSRNLGADTQYF. The DNA of the CDR3 is TGTGCCAGCAGCCGAAATCTCGGGGCAGATACGCAGTATTTT.

The sample holds one count of this clonotype. The V and J genes are TRBV6-5 and TRBJ1-6, with D possibly being TRBD1 (6 bases). The CDR3 runs 14 residues. Trimming removed 2 bases at V and 10 bases at J, with 12 bases between. Germline assignment: CDR1 MNHEY and CDR2 SVGAGI. The CDR3: CASSYEDSGSPLHF. In DNA form, the CDR3 reads TGTGCCAGCAGTTACGAGGACAGTGGCTCACCCCTCCACTTT.

The rearrangement joins TRBV7-2 to TRBJ1-1; no clear D gene. The CDR3 spans 12 residues. V shed 3 bases and J shed 9 bases, with 11 bases lying between them. From germline, CDR1 is SGHTA and CDR2 FQGNSA. Here the CDR3 DNA reads TGTGCCAGCAGCTTGGAAGGGTGGAAAGCTTTCTTT. Translating it yields CASSLEGWKAFF. The entire variable domain, with the rest obtained from reference TRBV7-2 and TRBJ1-1, is as follows: GAGVSQSPSNKVTEKGKDVELRCDPISGHTALYWYRQSLGQGLEFLIYFQGNSAPDKSGLPSDRFSAERTGGSVSTLTIQRTQQEDSAVYLCASSLEGWKAFFGQGTRLTVV.

V is TRBV6-1 and J is TRBJ1-2, with D tentatively TRBD1 (5 bases). This CDR3 contains 15 residues. Trimming left V 7 bases short and J 4 bases short, with 19 bases between. The germline V gene encodes CDR1 MNHNS and CDR2 SASEGT. In DNA form, the CDR3 reads TGTGCCAGCAACCCCCAGGGTGGGACTATCTATGGCTACACCTTC. This translates into CASNPQGGTIYGYTF.

This chain connects TRBV6-1 to TRBJ2-5, with D possibly being TRBD2 (5 bases). Germline CDR1 and CDR2: MNHNS and SASEGT. Trimming took off 8 bases at V and 2 bases at J, with 15 bases between the two ends. This CDR3 region has 14 residues. The CDR3 reads CASRGAGGQETQYF. The CDR3 bases are TGTGCCAGCCGCGGAGCAGGAGGACAAGAGACCCAGTACTTC.

J is TRBJ1-1 and V is TRBV15; D remains unclear. Germline V gene lookup returns CDR1 LNHNV and CDR2 YYDKDF (reference sequence). Trimming pared 0 bases from V and 1 base from J, leaving 9 bases between. This CDR3 is 15 amino acids long. The CDR3 region is CATSREIRSNTEAFF. In nucleotides, the CDR3 is TGTGCCACCAGCAGAGAGATACGGTCGAACACTGAAGCTTTCTTT.

The chain uses TRBV13 and TRBJ2-3, with D hard to call. V lost 4 bases to trimming and J lost 8 bases, with 22 bases between them. Germline loops: CDR1 PRHDT, CDR2 FYEKMQ (reference sequence). The CDR3 is 16 amino acids. CDR3 bases: TGTGCCAGCAGCTCCTACACCAGCGTGGATTGGGGTACGCAGTATTTT. Translated: CASSSYTSVDWGTQYF.

The rearrangement joins TRBV19 to TRBJ2-6, with D hard to call. The CDR3 extends over 15 amino acids. Germline CDR1 and CDR2: LNHDA and SQIVND (reference sequence). V shed 1 base and J shed 4 bases, with 8 bases lying between them. The CDR3 DNA follows: TGTGCCAGTAGTATAGGGCGGACGGGGGCCAACGTCCTGACTTTC. Its protein is CASSIGRTGANVLTF.

This clonotype came up a few times. The V call is TRBV11-1, the J call TRBJ2-1, with 8 bases aligning to TRBD2. Germline V CDR1 and CDR2: SGHAT, FQDESV (reference sequence). The CDR3 runs 16 residues. Unmatched junction bases numbered 6, after V lost 1 base and J lost 4 bases. CDR3 in DNA: TGTGCCAGCAGCTTAGACGGCGCGGGGGGATACAATGAGCAGTTCTTC. Translating gives CASSLDGAGGYNEQFF.

This chain links TRBV12-3 or TRBV12-4 with TRBJ2-3; D may be TRBD1 (6 bases). Trimming took 3 bases from V and 1 from J, leaving 11 bases between them. The CDR3 spans 15 residues. CDR3 nucleotide sequence: TGTGCCAGCAGTTTTTGGGGGCTCGGCACAGATACGCAGTATTTT. Translation: CASSFWGLGTDTQYF.

The V call is TRBV20-1, the J call TRBJ2-4, with D tentatively TRBD2 (5 bases). The DNA end favors TRBJ2-7, so the J call may be wrong. CDR1 is DFQATT and CDR2 is SNEGSKA in the germline V gene (reference sequence). The CDR3 spans 14 residues. CDR3 nucleotide sequence: TGCAGTGCTAGAGCCCCCCGCGGGTTTCCCGAGCAGTACTTC. Its translation: CSARAPRGFPEQYF.

As concerns this clonotype: The junction differs from germline at one of its ends, possibly a read error. The chain has TRBV12-3 or TRBV12-4 and TRBJ2-1; 12 nucleotides agree with TRBD2. This CDR3 region has 15 residues. The CDR3 loop reads CASSLLAGGRNEQHF. For the CDR3, the DNA is TGTGCCAGCAGTTTACTAGCGGGGGGGCGCAATGAGCAGCACTTC.

The chain is built from TRBV29-1 and TRBJ1-2; D perhaps matches TRBD1 (5 bases). Germline CDR1 SQVTM, CDR2 ANQGSEA. The CDR3 contains 13 residues. V shed 8 bases and J shed 8 bases, with 21 bases lying between them. The CDR3 protein is CSLPGPGKFGYTF. DNA for the CDR3: TGCAGCCTCCCGGGCCCAGGGAAGTTCGGCTACACCTTC.

V usage is TRBV6-1 and J usage is TRBJ1-2; TRBD1 aligns across 10 bases. This CDR3 has 17 amino acids. Germline CDR1 and CDR2: MNHNS and SASEGT. The V segment lost 6 bases and the J segment 0 bases; nucleotides outside the gene matches: 10. This chain's CDR3 is CASSPQTGGNANYGYTF. CDR3 nucleotides: TGTGCCAGCAGCCCCCAGACAGGGGGCAACGCTAACTATGGCTACACCTTC.

The chain has TRBV18 and TRBJ2-3, with no clear D. V dropped 8 bases and J dropped 2 bases, with 23 bases sitting between them. The germline CDR1 and CDR2 sequences are KGHSH and LQKENI. This CDR3 is 17 amino acids long. CDR3 residues: CASHRHKAGVPTDTQYF. In DNA, the CDR3 is TGTGCCAGCCACCGTCATAAGGCCGGAGTCCCCACAGATACGCAGTATTTT.

The rearrangement joins TRBV6-2 or TRBV6-3 to TRBJ2-1; possibly TRBD1 for D (6 bases). The J call may not be correct, given that the DNA end is closer to TRBJ2-7. The V gene's germline CDR1 is MNHEY and CDR2 SVGEGT. The CDR3 extends over 17 amino acids. CDR3 in DNA: TGTGCCAGCAGTTACAGGGTGGACAGAAAGACCTACAATGAGCAGTACTTC. Translated: CASSYRVDRKTYNEQYF.

The chain recombines TRBV7-2 with TRBJ2-1, with TRBD2 as a possible D gene (6 bases). This CDR3 is 16 amino acids long. Germline V gene sequence: CDR1 SGHTA, CDR2 FQGNSA. V gave up 0 bases and J gave up 2 bases, with 11 bases separating them. The chain's CDR3 is CASSLAAGRTYNEQFF. CDR3 in DNA: TGTGCCAGCAGCTTAGCGGCAGGGAGGACCTACAATGAGCAGTTCTTC.

This clonotype was observed a few times. The chain combines TRBV7-6 with TRBJ2-1; 10 nucleotides align to TRBD2. Germline V gene sequence: CDR1 SGHVS, CDR2 FNYEAQ. The V and J ends lost 1 base and 3 bases, in that order; junction bases with no gene match: 6. CDR3 length: 17 amino acids. This CDR3 is CASSLGSSGGSYNEQFF. DNA for the CDR3: TGTGCCAGCAGCTTAGGGTCTAGCGGGGGCAGCTACAATGAGCAGTTCTTC.

The chain uses TRBV6-5 and TRBJ2-1; 7 bases match TRBD2. This CDR3 has 18 residues. The V gene's germline CDR1 is MNHEY and CDR2 SVGAGI. V dropped 2 bases and J dropped 4; count of bases not matched to a gene: 14. CDR3 sequence reads: CASSYTPTQRGLYNEQFF. DNA of the CDR3: TGTGCCAGCAGTTACACCCCAACTCAGCGGGGCCTTTACAATGAGCAGTTCTTC.

The V gene is TRBV5-1, the J gene TRBJ2-5, with D maybe TRBD1 (5 bases). The tail of the sequence fits TRBJ2-7 better, so the J call may be wrong. Germline CDR1 reads SGHRS; CDR2 reads YFSETQ. CDR3 length: 15 residues. CDR3 protein: CASSLVGEKGSEQYF. In DNA, the CDR3 is TGCGCCAGCAGCTTGGTAGGGGAAAAGGGCTCCGAGCAGTACTTC.

The chain links TRBV28 to TRBJ2-5; D is unclear. Germline CDR1 MDHEN, CDR2 SYDVKM. The V end was cut by 3 bases, the J end by 11 bases, with 16 bases between. The CDR3 extends over 13 amino acids. The CDR3 DNA reads TGTGCCAGCAGTTTGGGGTGGCAGTCGGAGCAGTACTTC. Translation gives CASSLGWQSEQYF.

The chain couples TRBV27 to TRBJ1-5; 9 nucleotides align to TRBD1. The CDR3 consists of 15 residues. From germline, CDR1 is MNHEY and CDR2 SMNVEV (reference sequence). V lost 6 bases to trimming and J lost 0 bases; unmatched junction nucleotides: 3. In DNA form, the CDR3 reads TGTGCCAGCAGACCGACAGGGGGTAGCAATCAGCCCCAGCATTTT. Protein product: CASRPTGGSNQPQHF.

This rearrangement joins TRBV6-2 or TRBV6-3 to TRBJ2-5, with a tentative D call TRBD2 (5 bases). Trimming cost V 0 bases and J 1 base, with 12 bases left between them. This CDR3 has 16 residues. Germline V gene data show CDR1 as MNHEY and CDR2 as SVGEGT. CDR3 coding DNA: TGTGCCAGCAGTTACTCGCACGCTAGCCCCCAAGAGACCCAGTACTTC. Translating gives CASSYSHASPQETQYF.

The chain carries TRBV11-2 and TRBJ2-1, with D unresolved. The CDR3 is 11 residues long. The germline V and J ends were trimmed by 8 bases and 8 bases, with 10 bases remaining between them. CDR1 and CDR2 (germline): SGHAT, FQNNGV. CDR3: CASAIAHEQFF. The CDR3 nucleotides read TGTGCCAGCGCAATTGCCCATGAGCAGTTCTTC. The full variable domain, in which reference TRBV11-2 and TRBJ2-1 provide the parts outside the CDR3, is EAGVAQSPRYKIIEKRQSVAFWCNPISGHATLYWYQQILGQGPKLLIQFQNNGVVDDSQLPKDRFSAERLKGVDSTLKIQPAKLEDSAVYLCASAIAHEQFFGPGTRLTVL.

This clonotype showed up just once. This chain links TRBV24-1 with TRBJ2-4; D might be TRBD2 (7 bases). Per germline, CDR1 KGHDR and CDR2 SFDVKD. V was trimmed by 3 bases and J by 11 bases, leaving 19 bases between them. This CDR3 is 15 amino acids long. Written as DNA, the CDR3 is TGTGCCACCAGTGATGGAACCACCGTGGGGGGGCTTCAGTACTTC. It specifies CATSDGTTVGGLQYF.

The rearrangement joins TRBV4-3 to TRBJ2-1; the D gene is possibly TRBD1 (5 bases). The V gene's germline CDR1 is LGHNA and CDR2 YSLEER. The CDR3 length is 17 residues. V gave up 0 bases and J gave up 4 bases, with 16 bases separating them. The CDR3 sequence is CASSQEKGLPEYNEQFF. In nucleotides, the CDR3 is TGCGCCAGCAGCCAAGAGAAGGGGCTGCCTGAGTACAATGAGCAGTTCTTC.

The V gene is TRBV7-8, the J gene TRBJ1-6, with TRBD1 identical over 9 bases. CDR3 length: 17 residues. CDR1 is SGHVS and CDR2 is FQNEAQ in the germline V gene. The V and J ends lost 4 bases and 7 bases, in that order; junction bases with no gene match: 11. CDR3 residues: CASSSHRGRVINSPLHF. The CDR3 DNA reads TGTGCCAGCAGCTCTCACAGGGGGCGCGTAATCAATTCACCCCTCCACTTT.

The V call is TRBV25-1, the J call TRBJ1-6, with unresolved D. The CDR3 covers 13 residues. With 6 bases removed from V and 7 bases from J, the gap between germline ends came to 10 bases. Germline lookup yields CDR1 MGHDK and CDR2 SYGVNS. CDR3 in amino acids: CASRTTRNSPLHF. CDR3 sequence (DNA): TGTGCCAGCAGAACGACACGGAATTCACCCCTCCACTTT.